The clone carrying this TCR beta chain was observed a single time. Germline lookup yields CDR1 SGHAT and CDR2 FQNNGV. The CDR3 consists of 15 residues. Between the trimmed V and J ends, which lost 5 bases and 10 bases, there was a span of 21 bases. This sample is part of a study of blood T cell repertoires in COVID-19. As for the study in general: The origin of the acute and convalescent COVID-19 samples was the United States, Italy and Spain. PBMCs, B-cell-depleted T cells, or T cells provided the cDNA or gDNA that made up the material.

How the authors handled the data: The assay estimated nucleated cells by amplifying reference gene primers. Assay: immunoSEQ multiplex PCR; the TCRdb copy retains only in-frame clones and omits some. That table supplies the V and J calls and clone size; D and trimming were determined from the DNA. The data hold about 35,000 clones, with about 90% observed a single time. The chain employs TRBV11-2 and TRBJ2-4; possibly TRBD1 for D (6 bases). Sequenced material: peripheral blood. The receptor was isolated from a human donor in a cohort sampled during active COVID-19. In nucleotides, the CDR3 is TGTGCCAGCAGCCCATTTGTGACAGGTCCGCCTATTCAGTACTTC. It encodes CASSPFVTGPPIQYF.